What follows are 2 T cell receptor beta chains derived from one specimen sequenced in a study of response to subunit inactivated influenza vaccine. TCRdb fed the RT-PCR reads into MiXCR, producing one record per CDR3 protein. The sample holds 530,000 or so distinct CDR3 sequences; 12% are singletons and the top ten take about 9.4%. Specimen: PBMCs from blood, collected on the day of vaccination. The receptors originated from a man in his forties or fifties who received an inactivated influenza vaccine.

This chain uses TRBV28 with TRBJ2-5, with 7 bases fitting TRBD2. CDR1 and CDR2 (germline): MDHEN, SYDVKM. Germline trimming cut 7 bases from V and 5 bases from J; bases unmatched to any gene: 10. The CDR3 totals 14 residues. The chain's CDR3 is CASKLTSLIETQYF. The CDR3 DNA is TGTGCCAGCAAGCTGACTAGCCTGATCGAGACCCAGTACTTC.

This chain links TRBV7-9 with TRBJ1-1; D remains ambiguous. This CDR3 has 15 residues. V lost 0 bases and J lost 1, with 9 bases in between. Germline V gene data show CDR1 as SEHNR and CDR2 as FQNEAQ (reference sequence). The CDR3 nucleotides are TGTGCCAGCAGCTTAGCAAAGGTGAGGAACACTGAAGCTTTCTTT. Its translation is CASSLAKVRNTEAFF.